This T cell receptor beta chain was documented in a study of blood T cell repertoires in COVID-19 (dated by TCRdb to the early 2020s). Study-level background: Samples covering the acute and convalescent phases of COVID-19 were provided by collaborators in the United States, Italy and Spain. The material from the prospective study consisted of cDNA or gDNA derived from T cells, B-cell-depleted T cells, or PBMCs. The dataset comprised deeply sampled blood TCRbeta repertoires from subjects exposed to, actively infected with, or recovered from COVID-19. The repertoires were released in a freely available public database meant as a resource for research on the immune response to SARS-CoV-2. Samples came from the ongoing ImmuneRACE study (first 160 participants) plus 1,254 subjects from 6 global collaborators. The sample metadata nearly always contained a de-identified subject ID, COVID-19 status, age in years and sex. Where HLA class I and class II types were available, the types were taken from metadata supplied by the sample provider, not from assay-based typing.

General study outcomes and caveats: How much clinical and demographic metadata was included differed by source and by participant, and the metadata was provided uncurated.

Whole blood was collected in K2EDTA tubes by collaborating institutions according to the institutions' own protocols. For TCRbeta analysis, collaborators shipped samples as frozen whole blood, isolated PBMCs, or DNA extracted from either of those sample types. The germline V gene encodes CDR1 WNHNN and CDR2 SYGVQD (reference sequence). Trimming removed 7 bases from V and 0 bases from J, leaving 9 bases between the germline ends. The CDR3 numbers 13 residues from cysteine through phenylalanine. The retained sequence is limited to the CDR3, 39 bases, with the frame set at the first base. Turning to this clone: Its recognized antigen is unknown. Base qualities were left out, and no much larger clone turns up one base away.

TCRbeta CDR3 regions were amplified from genomic DNA using the immunoSEQ Assay, a bias-controlled multiplex PCR. The authors' analysis ran thus. Nucleated cell counts per sample were estimated from amplification of reference gene primers within the assay. To quantify the absolute abundance of each unique TCRbeta CDR3 rearrangement, sequence reads were collapsed and filtered. Productive Simpson clonality was computed per sample as the square root of Simpson's diversity index over productive rearrangements. TCRdb took over this immuneACCESS table, retaining in-frame rearrangements with V and J assigned. Such tables are incomplete; in checked studies, under half of the missing clones stem from an unresolved V gene, and the remainder is unexplained. V and J calls and clone size are those listed in that table; D and trimming were worked out from the DNA. The sample table lists around 180,000 clones, roughly 84% of them with a count of one. 9.8% of the sample rests with the top ten.

Recombination joined TRBV10-1 with TRBJ1-1, with no reliable assignment of the D segment. Sequenced: peripheral blood. The receptor's source is a woman aged 80 or over with acute or convalescent COVID-19. The CDR3 protein is CASTESMNTEAFF. The nucleotide sequence reads TGCGCCAGCACCGAGAGCATGAACACTGAAGCTTTCTTT.